This T cell receptor (beta chain) was observed in a study of cytomegalovirus exposure and HLA in healthy donors. On the study more broadly: Caucasian-associated ancestry cluster membership applied to just over 80% of about 370 genotyped donors.

13 Jbeta primers and 60 Vbeta primers were used for the PCR. In the source study's methods: In a later analysis, roughly 11 million of approximately 81 million unique beta chains occurred in at least two donors. Data came from immunoSEQ multiplex PCR; TCRdb stores just in-frame clones and leaves some out. The V and J calls and clone size were taken over from that table, and D and trimming were inferred from the DNA. Of some 210,000 clones listed, around 86% are singletons. Study-level findings and limits: Most TCR sequences were seen very rarely across donors, but some public TCRs occurred in many. In vitro work confirmed that a few CMV-associated chains recognize CMV antigens.

In the case of this clone: Its antigen is unknown.

The TCR sequence derives from a man aged 25-45 years in good health and CMV-seronegative. The sample was PBMCs.

The CDR3 region is CASSSPLVRGSEKLFF. In DNA form, the CDR3 reads TGTGCCAGCAGTTCCCCCCTCGTCCGGGGAAGTGAAAAACTGTTTTTT. J is TRBJ1-4 and V is TRBV28; D not certain. This CDR3 is built from 16 residues. V dropped 4 bases and J dropped 7 bases, with 19 bases sitting between them. Germline-derived CDR1 and CDR2 are MDHEN and SYDVKM.